A selection of T cell receptor beta chains follows, all from one sample in a study of blood T cell repertoires in COVID-19. Measured with immunoSEQ multiplex PCR; TCRdb has only the in-frame clones, and not every one. The sample records some 130,000 clones, roughly 80% being singletons. The source material was PBMCs or T cells enriched from blood (not recorded which). The receptors here all came from a middle-aged man with acute COVID-19. Each CDR3 is given with its conserved first and last residue. Fields, in order: D gene, J gene, V gene, clone size, CDR3 DNA, CDR3 protein. The D gene is left open where the match is weak. Rows give clone size only sometimes, using once, few, many, or a class for an expanded clone.

>-|TRBJ1-5|TRBV7-8|few
TGTGCCAGCAGCCCCCAGGGGAGACAGCCCCAGCATTTT
CASSPQGRQPQHF
>-|TRBJ2-5|TRBV3-1/TRBV3-2|-
TGTGCCAGCAGACAGCCGGGGGAGGAGACCCAGTACTTC
CASRQPGEETQYF
>-|TRBJ1-4|TRBV19|few
TGTGCCAGTAGTATGACATCAACAACTAATGAAAAACTGTTTTTT
CASSMTSTTNEKLFF
>TRBD1|TRBJ2-7|TRBV27|-
TGTGCCAGCAAGCCACAGGGGGCAAGGGCGGATTACGAGCAGTACTTC
CASKPQGARADYEQYF
>-|TRBJ1-1|TRBV2|-
TGTGCCAGCTGGCCGGACAGGAACACTGAAGCTTTCTTT
CASWPDRNTEAFF
>-|TRBJ2-5|TRBV2|-
TGTGCCAGCAGTGAAGTTAGCCTGCAAGAGACCCAGTACTTC
CASSEVSLQETQYF
>-|TRBJ1-3|TRBV29-1|many
TGCAGCGTTGTAACAGGCTCTGGAAACACCATATATTTT
CSVVTGSGNTIYF
>TRBD2|TRBJ2-7|TRBV7-2|-
TGTGCCAGCAGCTTTGGCGGTAGGACTAGCGGACCCTACGAGCAGTACTTC
CASSFGGRTSGPYEQYF
>-|TRBJ1-1|TRBV10-2|-
TGCGCCAGCAGTGAACAGGGAGGGACTGAAGCTTTCTTT
CASSEQGGTEAFF
>TRBD1|TRBJ2-3|TRBV5-6|-
TGTGCCAGCAGCTTTGGGGACAGGGTTCCAGATACGCAGTATTTT
CASSFGDRVPDTQYF
>-|TRBJ2-7|TRBV19|-
TGTGCCAGTGCAGGGTCTGGGGCGACGTCCTCCTACGAGCAGTACTTC
CASAGSGATSSYEQYF
>-|TRBJ2-3|TRBV21-1|once
TGTGCCAGCACCCGGGATACGCAGTATTTT
CASTRDTQYF
>-|TRBJ1-2|TRBV29-1|-
TGCAGCGTTGGAACGGACTATGGCTACACCTTC
CSVGTDYGYTF
>-|TRBJ1-2|TRBV29-1|-
TGCAGCGTTGCAGTGGTTTCTAACTATGGCTACACCTTC
CSVAVVSNYGYTF
>-|TRBJ2-2|TRBV6-5|-
TGTGCCAGCAGTTACGGGCAGGGGTCCACCGGGGAGCTGTTTTTT
CASSYGQGSTGELFF
>-|TRBJ1-2|TRBV27|-
TGTGCCAGCCGGCCGGGAACCCTGGGAGCCTATGGCTACACCTTC
CASRPGTLGAYGYTF
>TRBD2|TRBJ2-7|TRBV9|once
TGTGCCAGCAGCCCCGAGGGACTAGCTTCCATCTCCTACGAGCAGTACTTC
CASSPEGLASISYEQYF
>-|TRBJ1-1|TRBV28|-
TGTGCCAGCAGTCAGGACATCTCGACTGAAGCTTTCTTT
CASSQDISTEAFF
>-|TRBJ1-1|TRBV15|-
TGTGCCACCAGCACAGGGTCTGAGGCTGAAGCTTTCTTT
CATSTGSEAEAFF
>-|TRBJ1-6|TRBV7-9|-
TGTGCCAGCAGCTTGAATGCGGGAGACAATTCACCCCTCCACTTT
CASSLNAGDNSPLHF
>TRBD1|TRBJ1-2|TRBV2|once
TGTGCCAGCAGTGAACGGTTGGCAGGGGGGACGGTTGGCTACACCTTC
CASSERLAGGTVGYTF